The 31 T cell receptor beta chains given below trace back to one sample, sequenced in a study of T cells in Graves' hyperthyroidism and ophthalmopathy (dated by TCRdb to between 2018 and 2021). The library came from multiplex PCR. Sequencing was carried out with an Illumina HiSeq 2000. Amplification of TCR beta CDR3 regions was carried out from RNA transcripts. A first-round RT-PCR of the TCR CDR3 used the HTBI primer set with the Qiagen OneStep RT-PCR kit. TCRdb ran its own pipeline on the public reads, namely fastp trimming at Q25 and MiXCR clone calling, and kept in-frame beta chains. Every entry covers one CDR3 protein and lists the most common genes and DNA from its rows. The sample table lists 350,000 to 500,000 distinct CDR3 sequences, approximately 14% of them with a count of one. The ten top clones hold more than 4.5% of the sample. The sequenced sample was blood. These receptors all stem from a woman younger than 35 with Graves' hyperthyroidism.

This clonotype has just a few counts. The rearrangement joins TRBV6-2 or TRBV6-3 to TRBJ2-5, with D maybe TRBD2 (7 bases). Germline CDR1 and CDR2: MNHEY and SVGEGT. V was cut by 8 bases and J by 5 bases, with 21 bases left in between. CDR3 length: 15 residues. The CDR3 nucleotides are TGTGCCAGCCACAAACGGCGGGGGCTTTTGGAGACCCAGTACTTC. Its translation: CASHKRRGLLETQYF.

This clonotype has ten or more counts. The chain employs TRBV4-1 and TRBJ1-1; D gene unclear. Germline values: CDR1 MGHRA, CDR2 YSYEKL. CDR3 length: 15 residues. Trimming cost V 0 bases and J 4 bases, with 12 bases left between them. CDR3 loop: CASSQDLGPSTEAFF. The CDR3 DNA is TGCGCCAGCAGCCAAGATCTAGGCCCGAGCACTGAAGCTTTCTTT.

This clonotype was observed many times. The CDR3 DNA follows: TGTGCCAGCAGACCCAGAGGCAATGAGCAGTTCTTC. Amino acid sequence: CASRPRGNEQFF. This chain links TRBV27 with TRBJ2-1; D not resolved. This CDR3 contains 12 residues. Deletions cut 6 bases from V and 6 bases from J, with 9 bases between. Germline CDR1 and CDR2: MNHEY and SMNVEV (reference sequence).

This clonotype was detected only a few times. A much more abundant neighbour one base away suggests this may be a read error. A read error is likely, as this CDR3 ends without the conserved phenylalanine or tryptophan. V is TRBV12-3 or TRBV12-4 and J is TRBJ2-5; D unresolved. The V gene lost 6 bases and the J gene lost 5 bases, with 7 bases spanning the gap. This CDR3 region has 11 residues. CDR3 region: CASSRAETQYV. For the CDR3, the DNA is TGTGCCAGCAGCCGGGCGGAGACCCAGTACGTC.

This clonotype was seen ten or more times. This chain uses TRBV15 with TRBJ1-1; tentatively, D is TRBD1 (5 bases). V lost 2 bases to trimming and J lost 3 bases, with 10 bases between them. The CDR3 consists of 14 residues. CDR1 is LNHNV, CDR2 YYDKDF, per germline (reference sequence). The CDR3 loop reads CATSRPRQYTEAFF. The CDR3, as DNA: TGTGCCACCAGCAGACCGCGACAGTACACTGAAGCTTTCTTT. Based on the CDR3 plus reference TRBV15 and TRBJ1-1, the full variable domain is DAMVIQNPRYQVTQFGKPVTLSCSQTLNHNVMYWYQQKSSQAPKLLFHYYDKDFNNEADTPDNFQSRRPNTSFCFLDIRSPGLGDTAMYLCATSRPRQYTEAFFGQGTRLTVV.

This clonotype was recorded many times. The CDR3 DNA reads TGCAGCGTCGAGAAGGGACAAAGTCTTCCAGATACGCAGTATTTT. This gives the protein CSVEKGQSLPDTQYF. This sequence joins TRBV29-1 and TRBJ2-3, with D possibly TRBD1 on 6 matching bases. Trimming cost V 6 bases and J 4 bases, with 20 bases left between them. Germline V gene data show CDR1 as SQVTM and CDR2 as ANQGSEA. The length of the CDR3 is 15 residues.

This clonotype has ten or more counts. The chain is built from TRBV11-2 and TRBJ2-1, with a possible D match to TRBD1 (5 bases). In germline, CDR1 is SGHAT, CDR2 FQNNGV. V lost 5 bases, J lost 1 base, and 12 bases lay in between. The CDR3 contains 15 residues. The CDR3 is CASSPREVSYNEQFF. As DNA, the CDR3 is TGTGCCAGCAGCCCCAGGGAAGTGTCCTACAATGAGCAGTTCTTC.

The CDR3 spells CASSANTGAGEFF. The CDR3 DNA reads TGTGCCAGCAGCGCCAACACAGGGGCCGGAGAGTTCTTC. The V gene is TRBV9, the J gene TRBJ2-1, with 7 positions matching TRBD1. Germline V lookup: CDR1 SGDLS, CDR2 YYNGEE. The V gene end was trimmed by 3 bases and the J gene end by 14 bases; junction bases not matched to a gene: 11. This CDR3 comprises 13 residues.

The table lists this clonotype with many counts. The chain has TRBV7-8 and TRBJ2-7, with TRBD2 matching over 7 bases. The CDR3 sequence is 15 residues long. J gave up 5 bases and V 2 bases, and 9 bases lay outside the gene matches. Germline V gives CDR1 SGHVS, CDR2 FQNEAQ. The CDR3 loop is CASSLMAGASHEQYF. The CDR3 DNA is TGTGCCAGCAGCTTAATGGCGGGAGCTTCCCACGAGCAGTACTTC.

There are many counts of this clonotype. The J gene is TRBJ1-1, the V gene TRBV20-1; D is possibly TRBD1 (5 bases). In germline, CDR1 is DFQATT, CDR2 SNEGSKA (reference sequence). This CDR3 is 13 amino acids long. V lost 0 bases to trimming and J lost 4 bases, with 9 bases between them. The CDR3 DNA is TGCAGTGCTAGAGATACCAGGGCCACTGAAGCTTTCTTT. Protein: CSARDTRATEAFF.

This clonotype was detected many times. The chain has TRBV12-3 or TRBV12-4 and TRBJ2-7; 7 bases map to TRBD1. The V and J ends lost 5 bases and 1 base, in that order; junction bases with no gene match: 8. The CDR3 length is 15 residues. The CDR3 protein is CASSPNRGASYEQYF. In DNA form, the CDR3 reads TGTGCCAGCAGTCCAAACAGGGGAGCATCCTACGAGCAGTACTTC.

This sequence joins TRBV6-1 and TRBJ2-7, with 9 bases matching TRBD1. The V gene's germline CDR1 is MNHNS and CDR2 SASEGT. The CDR3 contains 14 residues. The J segment lost 3 bases and the V segment lost 6 bases, leaving 6 bases of the junction unmatched. The CDR3 protein is CASRQDRGLYEQYF. DNA for the CDR3: TGTGCCAGCAGACAGGACAGGGGCCTCTACGAGCAGTACTTC.

This clonotype was seen only a few times. The chain couples TRBV5-8 to TRBJ2-5, with a possible D match to TRBD2 (6 bases). The germline CDR1 and CDR2 sequences are SGHTS and YDEGEE. Trimming shortened V by 2 bases and J by 3 bases, and 17 bases separated the two germline ends. This CDR3 has 16 amino acids. The CDR3 DNA reads TGTGCCAGCAGCTTAAGTTCCGGGGGTGGAGAAGAGACCCAGTACTTC. The encoded protein is CASSLSSGGGEETQYF.

V gene TRBV6-1 combines with J gene TRBJ1-6; no reliable D call. CDR1 is MNHNS, CDR2 SASEGT, per germline. V lost 7 bases and J 7 bases, leaving 17 bases between the germline ends. This CDR3 has 15 residues. The CDR3 nucleotides read TGTGCCAGCACCCGGTCCAAGGGTGACAATTCACCCCTCCACTTT. Amino acid sequence: CASTRSKGDNSPLHF.

The table lists this clonotype with many counts. The chain uses TRBV20-1 and TRBJ2-5, with TRBD2 matching over 9 bases. V lost 6 bases and J lost 5; bases outside the gene matches: 7. Germline CDR1 reads DFQATT; CDR2 reads SNEGSKA (reference sequence). The length of the CDR3 is 13 residues. DNA of the CDR3: TGCAGTGCGCCGGGACTAGCAAGGGAGACCCAGTACTTC. Its protein product is CSAPGLARETQYF.

Ten or more counts support this clonotype. This chain connects TRBV6-4 to TRBJ2-3; D is undetermined. This CDR3 has 13 amino acids. The ends were cut back, 2 bases at V and 0 bases at J, with 3 bases in the middle. The germline CDR1 and CDR2 sequences are MRHNA and SNTAGT. CDR3 in DNA: TGTGCCAGCAGTGACACTAGCACAGATACGCAGTATTTT. It specifies CASSDTSTDTQYF.

This clonotype was detected ten times or more. The chain combines TRBV29-1 with TRBJ2-4, with D tentatively TRBD2 (5 bases). This CDR3 comprises 14 residues. Deletions cut 7 bases from V and 6 bases from J, with 19 bases between. Per the germline V gene, CDR1 is SQVTM and CDR2 is ANQGSEA. Here the CDR3 reads CSALIGRDLNIQYF. In DNA, the CDR3 is TGCAGCGCCCTAATCGGCCGGGATTTAAACATTCAGTACTTC.

Points on this clonotype: This may stem from a read error, because a much larger clone lies one nucleotide away. J is TRBJ2-7 and V is TRBV30; 7 bases are shared with TRBD2. This CDR3 has 15 residues. From germline, CDR1 is GTSNPN and CDR2 SVGIG (reference sequence). The CDR3 is CAWRGGVAASHEQYF. Written as DNA, the CDR3 is TGTGCCTGGAGGGGGGGGGTAGCGGCCTCCCACGAGCAGTACTTC.

This clonotype was seen many times. The CDR3 reads CASRQGLLSSYEQYF. The DNA of the CDR3 is TGTGCCAGCAGACAGGGACTACTTTCCTCCTACGAGCAGTACTTC. The chain couples TRBV5-5 to TRBJ2-7, with a weak D call TRBD2 (7 bases). The germline V gene encodes CDR1 SGHKS and CDR2 YYEKEE (reference sequence). The CDR3 loop spans 15 amino acids. The V end was cut by 5 bases, the J end by 0 bases, with 15 bases between.

V usage is TRBV30 and J usage is TRBJ1-4; 9 nucleotides match TRBD1. Germline V gives CDR1 GTSNPN, CDR2 SVGIG (reference sequence). Trimming cost V 5 bases and J 8 bases; bases outside gene matches: 9. The CDR3 length is 14 residues. Written as DNA, the CDR3 is TGTGCCTGGTCCTGGGACAGGGCGAGGGAAAAACTGTTTTTT. Translating gives CAWSWDRAREKLFF. The full variable domain, with the rest looked up from reference TRBV30 and TRBJ1-4, is SQTIHQWPATLVQPVGSPLSLECTVEGTSNPNLYWYRQAAGRGLQLLFYSVGIGQISSEVPQNLSASRPQDRQFILSSKKLLLSDSGFYLCAWSWDRAREKLFFGSGTQLSVL.

In this sample, this clonotype turned up many times. CDR3: CASSIAGWMNEQFF. CDR3 bases: TGTGCCAGCAGTATAGCGGGTTGGATGAATGAGCAGTTCTTC. This rearrangement joins TRBV28 to TRBJ2-1, with TRBD2 matching 7 bases. Germline values: CDR1 MDHEN, CDR2 SYDVKM. Trimming took 5 bases from V and 7 from J; bases not matched to a gene: 8. The CDR3 sequence is 14 residues long.

This clonotype turned up a few times. J is TRBJ2-1 and V is TRBV27; D possibly corresponds to TRBD2 (6 bases). This CDR3 contains 18 residues. V dropped 6 bases and J dropped 5 bases, with 26 bases sitting between them. Looked up from germline, CDR1 is MNHEY and CDR2 is SMNVEV (reference sequence). The CDR3 region has the DNA TGTGCCAGCAGGGATTTTACCGGGACGGGACTCGCGAACAATGAGCAGTTCTTC. Translation gives CASRDFTGTGLANNEQFF.

This chain uses TRBV4-3 with TRBJ2-3, with TRBD1 identical over 9 bases. After removal of 4 bases from V and 3 bases from J, the junction contained 8 bases not matched to a gene. The CDR3 totals 16 residues. Per germline, CDR1 LGHNA and CDR2 YSLEER. The CDR3 sequence: CASSPGRTGVTDTQYF. CDR3 DNA: TGCGCCAGCAGCCCAGGACGGACAGGGGTAACAGATACGCAGTATTTT.

This clonotype was observed a few times. The genes are TRBV20-1 and TRBJ2-1; D remains unclear. The CDR3 consists of 15 residues. V shed 0 bases and J shed 2 bases, with 11 bases lying between them. Germline V gene sequence: CDR1 DFQATT, CDR2 SNEGSKA (reference sequence). CDR3 residues: CSARDLGTTYNEQFF. For the CDR3, the DNA is TGCAGTGCTAGAGATCTAGGAACTACCTACAATGAGCAGTTCTTC.

The chain links TRBV28 to TRBJ2-1; D is perhaps TRBD2 (6 bases). Germline lookup yields CDR1 MDHEN and CDR2 SYDVKM. The CDR3 has 15 amino acids. Trimming removed 5 bases at V and 0 bases at J, with 11 bases between. The CDR3 coding sequence is TGTGCCAGCAGTACAAGACTAGGCTCCTACAATGAGCAGTTCTTC. This sequence encodes CASSTRLGSYNEQFF.

Many counts were recorded for this clonotype. The chain has TRBV29-1 and TRBJ1-1; 7 bases agree with TRBD1. Germline V gives CDR1 SQVTM, CDR2 ANQGSEA. The CDR3 runs to 14 residues. The trim removed 7 bases at V and 0 bases at J, leaving 8 bases unmatched. The chain's CDR3 is CSALTGTVNTEAFF. For the CDR3, the DNA is TGCAGCGCACTAACCGGGACAGTGAACACTGAAGCTTTCTTT. The variable domain in full, completed from reference TRBV29-1 and TRBJ1-1, reads SAVISQKPSRDICQRGTSLTIQCQVDSQVTMMFWYRQQPGQSLTLIATANQGSEATYESGFVIDKFPISRPNLTFSTLTVSNMSPEDSSIYLCSALTGTVNTEAFFGQGTRLTVV.

This clonotype was recorded many times. This rearrangement joins TRBV29-1 to TRBJ2-7; TRBD2 agrees at 10 bases. Unmatched junction bases numbered 17, after V lost 6 bases and J lost 3 bases. Germline V lookup: CDR1 SQVTM, CDR2 ANQGSEA. This CDR3 is 17 amino acids long. CDR3 amino acids: CSVQLAGHRFRYYEQYF. The CDR3 DNA follows: TGCAGCGTCCAACTAGCGGGACATCGGTTCCGCTACTACGAGCAGTACTTC.

Many counts were recorded for this clonotype. The J gene is TRBJ2-5, the V gene TRBV5-1; TRBD1 might be the D (5 bases). The V gene lost 3 bases and the J gene lost 1 base, with 13 bases spanning the gap. Germline CDR1 and CDR2: SGHRS and YFSETQ. The CDR3 is 15 residues long. CDR3 residues: CASSWTTNTQETQYF. The CDR3 region has the DNA TGCGCCAGCAGCTGGACAACCAATACCCAAGAGACCCAGTACTTC.

This clonotype was seen many times. V gene TRBV28 combines with J gene TRBJ2-7; TRBD2 agrees at 7 bases. This CDR3 region has 14 residues. V lost 6 bases to trimming and J lost 6 bases; unmatched junction nucleotides: 11. Germline CDR1 and CDR2: MDHEN and SYDVKM. Here the CDR3 DNA reads TGTGCCAGCAGCCCTCGGGGGGAAACCTGCGAGCAGTACTTC. Its protein is CASSPRGETCEQYF.

A remark on this clonotype: The junction departs from the called germline gene at one end, perhaps through a read error. The chain uses TRBV3-1 and TRBJ1-1; D remains unclear. Germline CDR1 LGHDT, CDR2 YNNKEL (reference sequence). This CDR3 spans 13 amino acids. This CDR3 is CASSQAWPPEALF. The CDR3 DNA sequence: TGTGCCAGCAGCCAAGCTTGGCCACCTGAAGCTCTCTTT.

Many counts were recorded for this clonotype. The genes are TRBV28 and TRBJ2-3, with 10 bases lining up with TRBD1. The CDR3 sequence is 16 residues long. Germline V gene sequence: CDR1 MDHEN, CDR2 SYDVKM. V shed 4 bases, J shed 5 bases, and the junction held 9 bases outside the gene matches. This CDR3 is CASSSEDRGELDTQYF. In DNA form, the CDR3 reads TGTGCCAGCAGTTCCGAGGACAGGGGGGAATTAGATACGCAGTATTTT. Drawing the rest from reference TRBV28 and TRBJ2-3, the complete variable domain is DVKVTQSSRYLVKRTGEKVFLECVQDMDHENMFWYRQDPGLGLRLIYFSYDVKMKEKGDIPEGYSVSREKKERFSLILESASTNQTSMYLCASSSEDRGELDTQYFGPGTRLTVL.